The text below deals with one TCR beta chain. Its antigen is as yet unknown. The sample belongs to a study of T cell repertoires in cytomegalovirus infection. In the study overall: Selection of CMV epitopes for the study included recently identified HLA-C-restricted and well-studied HLA-B-restricted ones.

A single record per CDR3 protein comes from TCRdb applying MiXCR to the reads. The sample lists approximately 310,000 distinct CDR3 sequences; 25% were seen once. Germline V gene lookup returns CDR1 SEHNR and CDR2 FQNEAQ (reference sequence). V was pared by 5 bases and J by 1 base, with 6 bases between. The CDR3 is made up of 12 amino acids. The TCR sequence derives from a human donor in good health (CMV status not recorded). Some clones in this sample may be carry-over from other donors' samples. The starting material was cultured PBMCs, obtained from culture after CMV antigen stimulation. The chain is built from TRBV7-9 and TRBJ2-7; TRBD1 is a possible D gene (6 bases). CDR3 nucleotide sequence: TGTGCCAGCAGCGGACAGTCCTACGAGCAGTACGTC. Protein sequence: CASSGQSYEQYV.